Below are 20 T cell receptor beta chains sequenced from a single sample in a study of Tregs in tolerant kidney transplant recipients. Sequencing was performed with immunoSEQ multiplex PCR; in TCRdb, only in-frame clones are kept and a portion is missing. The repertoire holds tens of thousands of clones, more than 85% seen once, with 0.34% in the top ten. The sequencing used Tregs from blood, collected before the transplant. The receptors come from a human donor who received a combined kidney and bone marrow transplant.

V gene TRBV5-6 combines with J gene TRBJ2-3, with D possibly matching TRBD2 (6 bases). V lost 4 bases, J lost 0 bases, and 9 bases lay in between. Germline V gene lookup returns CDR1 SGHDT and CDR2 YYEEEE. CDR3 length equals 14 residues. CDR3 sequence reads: CASSPGLSTDTQYF. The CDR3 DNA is TGTGCCAGCAGCCCAGGACTAAGCACAGATACGCAGTATTTT.

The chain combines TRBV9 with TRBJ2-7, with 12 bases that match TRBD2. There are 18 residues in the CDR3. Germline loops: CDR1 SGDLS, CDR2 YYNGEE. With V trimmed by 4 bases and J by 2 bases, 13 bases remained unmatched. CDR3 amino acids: CASSKGLAGASLTYEQYF. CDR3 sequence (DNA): TGTGCCAGCAGCAAGGGACTAGCGGGTGCCTCCCTCACCTACGAGCAGTACTTC.

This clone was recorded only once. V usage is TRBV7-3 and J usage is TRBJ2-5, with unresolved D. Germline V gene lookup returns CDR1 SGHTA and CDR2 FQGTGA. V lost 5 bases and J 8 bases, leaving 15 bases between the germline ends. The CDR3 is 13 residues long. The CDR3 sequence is CASSTGSGDTQYF. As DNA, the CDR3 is TGTGCCAGCAGCACCGGGTCCGGCGATACCCAGTACTTC.

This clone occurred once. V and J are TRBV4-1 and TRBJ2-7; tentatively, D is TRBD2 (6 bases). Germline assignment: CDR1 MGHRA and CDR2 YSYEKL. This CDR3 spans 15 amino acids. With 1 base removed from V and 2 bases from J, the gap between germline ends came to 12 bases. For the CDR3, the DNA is TGCGCCAGCAGCCAAGCTGGAGGGAGTCCCTACGAGCAGTACTTC. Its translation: CASSQAGGSPYEQYF.

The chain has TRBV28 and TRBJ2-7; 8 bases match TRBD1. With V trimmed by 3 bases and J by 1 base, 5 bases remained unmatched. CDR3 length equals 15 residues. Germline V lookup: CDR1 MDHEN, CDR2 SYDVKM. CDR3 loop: CASSLTGAFSYEQYF. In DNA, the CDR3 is TGTGCCAGCAGTTTGACAGGGGCGTTTTCCTACGAGCAGTACTTC.

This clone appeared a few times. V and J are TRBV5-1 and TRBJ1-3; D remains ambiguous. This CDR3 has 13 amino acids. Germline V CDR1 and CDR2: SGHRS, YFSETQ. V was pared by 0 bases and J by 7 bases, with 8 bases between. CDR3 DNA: TGCGCCAGCAGCTTGGGGGGTAGCAACACCATATATTTT. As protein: CASSLGGSNTIYF.

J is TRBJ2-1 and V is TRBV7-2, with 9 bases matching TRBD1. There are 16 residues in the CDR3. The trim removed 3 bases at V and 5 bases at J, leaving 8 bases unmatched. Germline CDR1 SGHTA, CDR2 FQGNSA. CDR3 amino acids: CASSFGTGKSNNEQFF. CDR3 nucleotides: TGTGCCAGCAGCTTCGGGACAGGGAAGAGCAACAATGAGCAGTTCTTC.

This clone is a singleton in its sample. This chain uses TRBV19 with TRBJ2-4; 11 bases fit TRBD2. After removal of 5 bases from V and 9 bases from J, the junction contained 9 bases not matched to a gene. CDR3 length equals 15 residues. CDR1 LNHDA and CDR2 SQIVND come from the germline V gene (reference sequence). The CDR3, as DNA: TGTGCCAGTAGTTCCCTCACTAGCGGGAGATTCATTCAGTACTTC. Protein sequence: CASSSLTSGRFIQYF.

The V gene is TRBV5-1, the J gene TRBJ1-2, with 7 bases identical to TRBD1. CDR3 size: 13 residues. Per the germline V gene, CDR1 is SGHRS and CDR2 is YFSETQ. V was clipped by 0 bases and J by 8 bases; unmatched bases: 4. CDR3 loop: CASSLGQGDGYTF. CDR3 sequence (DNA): TGCGCCAGCAGCTTGGGACAGGGAGACGGCTACACCTTC.

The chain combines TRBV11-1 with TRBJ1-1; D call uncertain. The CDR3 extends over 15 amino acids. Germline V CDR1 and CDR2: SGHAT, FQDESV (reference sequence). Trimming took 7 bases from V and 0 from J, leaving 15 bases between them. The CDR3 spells CASTRGDALNTEAFF. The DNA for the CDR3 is TGTGCCAGCACCCGAGGAGACGCCTTGAACACTGAAGCTTTCTTT.

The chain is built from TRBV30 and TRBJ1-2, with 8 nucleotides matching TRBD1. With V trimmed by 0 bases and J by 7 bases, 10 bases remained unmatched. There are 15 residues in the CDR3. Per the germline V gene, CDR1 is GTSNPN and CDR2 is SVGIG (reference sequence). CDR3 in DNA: TGTGCCTGGAGTGTATCCCGGCAGGGGGCAAGTGGCTACACCTTC. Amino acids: CAWSVSRQGASGYTF.

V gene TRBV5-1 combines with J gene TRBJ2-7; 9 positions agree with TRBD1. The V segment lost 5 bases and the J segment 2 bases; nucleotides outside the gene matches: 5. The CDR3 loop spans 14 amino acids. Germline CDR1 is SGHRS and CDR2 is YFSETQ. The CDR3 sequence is CASSSGTGPYEQYF. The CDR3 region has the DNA TGCGCCAGCAGTTCCGGGACAGGGCCCTACGAGCAGTACTTC.

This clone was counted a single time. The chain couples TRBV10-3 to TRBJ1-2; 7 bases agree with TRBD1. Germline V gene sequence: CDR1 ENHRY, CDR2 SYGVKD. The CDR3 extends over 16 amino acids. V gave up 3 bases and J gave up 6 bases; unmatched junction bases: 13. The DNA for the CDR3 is TGTGCCATCAGTGATTCCGGGACAGCTCCGACTCATGGCTACACCTTC. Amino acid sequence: CAISDSGTAPTHGYTF.

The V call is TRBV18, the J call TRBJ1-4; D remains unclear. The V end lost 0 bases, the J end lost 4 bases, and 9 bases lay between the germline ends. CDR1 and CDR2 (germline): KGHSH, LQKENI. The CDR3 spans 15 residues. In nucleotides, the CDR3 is TGTGCCAGCTCACCACCGAACAGCTATAATGAAAAACTGTTTTTT. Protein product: CASSPPNSYNEKLFF.

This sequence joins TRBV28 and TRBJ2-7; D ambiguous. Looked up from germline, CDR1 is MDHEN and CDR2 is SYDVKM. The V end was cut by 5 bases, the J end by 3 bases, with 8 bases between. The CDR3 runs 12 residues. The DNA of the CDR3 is TGTGCCAGCAGTACAGTACTCTACGAGCAGTACTTC. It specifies CASSTVLYEQYF.

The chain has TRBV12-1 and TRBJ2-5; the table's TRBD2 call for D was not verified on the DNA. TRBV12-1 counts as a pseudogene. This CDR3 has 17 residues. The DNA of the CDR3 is TGTGCCAGCAGCTCCCGACTAGCGGGAGGGCGAAAGGGAGAGCAGTACTTC. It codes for CASSSRLAGGRKGEQYF.

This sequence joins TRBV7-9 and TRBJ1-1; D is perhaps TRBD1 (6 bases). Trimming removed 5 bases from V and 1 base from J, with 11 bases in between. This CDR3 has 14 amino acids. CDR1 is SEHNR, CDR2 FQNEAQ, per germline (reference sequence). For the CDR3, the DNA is TGTGCCAGCAGCCTACCGGACAGGAACACTGAAGCTTTCTTT. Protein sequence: CASSLPDRNTEAFF.

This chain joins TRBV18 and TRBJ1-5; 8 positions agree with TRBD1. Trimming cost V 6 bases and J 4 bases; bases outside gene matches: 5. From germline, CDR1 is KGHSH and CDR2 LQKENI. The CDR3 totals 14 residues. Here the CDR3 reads CASSAGQVNQPQHF. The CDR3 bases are TGTGCCAGCTCCGCGGGACAGGTGAATCAGCCCCAGCATTTT.

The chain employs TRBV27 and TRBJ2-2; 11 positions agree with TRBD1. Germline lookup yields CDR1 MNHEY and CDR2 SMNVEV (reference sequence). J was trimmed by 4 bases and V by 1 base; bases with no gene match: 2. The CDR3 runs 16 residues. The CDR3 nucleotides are TGTGCCAGCAGTTTATTTGGGACAGGGGGCACCGGGGAGCTGTTTTTT. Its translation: CASSLFGTGGTGELFF.

CDR3 in DNA: TGTGCCAGCAGCCGCCACGGGGGAGAGCAGTACTTC. This encodes CASSRHGGEQYF. The V gene is TRBV11-2, the J gene TRBJ2-7, with TRBD2 as a possible D gene (6 bases). Germline V gene lookup returns CDR1 SGHAT and CDR2 FQNNGV. Trimming removed 5 bases from V and 7 bases from J, with 12 bases in between. This CDR3 is built from 12 residues. Full variable domain (remainder filled in from reference TRBV11-2 and TRBJ2-7): EAGVAQSPRYKIIEKRQSVAFWCNPISGHATLYWYQQILGQGPKLLIQFQNNGVVDDSQLPKDRFSAERLKGVDSTLKIQPAKLEDSAVYLCASSRHGGEQYFGPGTRLTVT.